Below, 23 T cell receptor beta chains from the same sample are listed, as sequenced in a study of neurological immune-mediated disorders. A single record per CDR3 protein comes from TCRdb applying MiXCR to the 5' RACE reads. The profile covers about 66,000 distinct CDR3 sequences, with 3% to 3.5% appearing a single time and under 4.5% taken by the ten largest. Sequenced input: PBMCs. These receptors all stem from a man aged 40-49 years with multiple sclerosis.

This clonotype was detected many times. V gene TRBV7-9 combines with J gene TRBJ2-3; D could derive from TRBD1 or TRBD2 (5 bases each). Trimming pared 7 bases from V and 7 bases from J, leaving 12 bases between. This CDR3 region has 12 residues. The germline gives CDR1 SEHNR, CDR2 FQNEAQ (reference sequence). In DNA form, the CDR3 reads TGTGCCAGCATCTCTGAGGGGAATACGCAGTATTTT. This sequence encodes CASISEGNTQYF.

This clonotype was recorded many times. The chain carries TRBV20-1 and TRBJ1-5; TRBD1 might be the D (6 bases). This CDR3 contains 13 residues. The germline CDR1 and CDR2 sequences are DFQATT and SNEGSKA (reference sequence). The V and J ends lost 3 bases and 4 bases respectively, with 10 bases between them. The CDR3 sequence is CSARRGRNQPQHF. CDR3 nucleotide sequence: TGCAGTGCTAGGAGGGGGAGGAATCAGCCCCAGCATTTT.

In this sample, this clonotype turned up many times. The chain links TRBV20-1 to TRBJ2-1; 15 bases line up with TRBD2. The CDR3 covers 15 residues. Germline CDR1 reads DFQATT; CDR2 reads SNEGSKA (reference sequence). The V gene end was trimmed by 3 bases and the J gene end by 9 bases; junction bases not matched to a gene: 6. As DNA, the CDR3 is TGCAGTGCTAGGCCCGGGACTAGCGGGGGGCCTGAGCAGTTCTTC. Amino acids: CSARPGTSGGPEQFF.

This clonotype was seen ten or more times. CDR3 loop: CSASVTLRGDTQYF. Here the CDR3 DNA reads TGCAGTGCTAGTGTCACGCTACGGGGGGATACGCAGTATTTT. This chain uses TRBV20-1 with TRBJ2-3, with D possibly matching TRBD2 (6 bases). Deletions cut 3 bases from V and 6 bases from J, with 16 bases between. The CDR3 covers 14 residues. Per the germline V gene, CDR1 is DFQATT and CDR2 is SNEGSKA (reference sequence).

This chain connects TRBV5-1 to TRBJ2-1; 10 nucleotides agree with TRBD2. Unmatched junction bases numbered 26, after V lost 4 bases and J lost 10 bases. The CDR3 extends over 20 amino acids. CDR1 SGHRS and CDR2 YFSETQ come from the germline V gene. The CDR3 reads CASSPRGSGRDSGPRREQFF. The CDR3 nucleotides read TGCGCCAGCAGCCCGCGCGGGAGCGGGAGGGATTCGGGCCCACGCAGGGAGCAGTTCTTC.

At least ten counts were recorded for this clonotype. The gene calls are TRBV20-1 and TRBJ2-1; 8 bases line up with TRBD2. V lost 6 bases to trimming and J lost 0 bases; unmatched junction nucleotides: 7. Germline values: CDR1 DFQATT, CDR2 SNEGSKA (reference sequence). CDR3 length equals 15 residues. CDR3 region: CSALATSASYNEQFF. CDR3 nucleotide sequence: TGCAGTGCCCTCGCGACTAGCGCCTCCTACAATGAGCAGTTCTTC.

This clonotype was seen repeatedly, ten times or more. The V gene is TRBV5-1, the J gene TRBJ1-5, with D hard to call. The CDR3 covers 16 residues. Trimming removed 1 base at V and 1 base at J, with 12 bases between. In germline, CDR1 is SGHRS, CDR2 YFSETQ. The DNA for the CDR3 is TGCGCCAGCAGCTTGCTACCCTTGGGAAGCAATCAGCCCCAGCATTTT. It specifies CASSLLPLGSNQPQHF.

At least ten counts were recorded for this clonotype. The chain has TRBV20-1 and TRBJ2-3; D gene uncertain. Trimming pared 5 bases from V and 2 bases from J, leaving 11 bases between. This CDR3 spans 13 amino acids. Germline V gene data show CDR1 as DFQATT and CDR2 as SNEGSKA (reference sequence). CDR3 region: CSAESAITDTQYF. CDR3 sequence (DNA): TGCAGTGCTGAGTCAGCCATCACAGATACGCAGTATTTT.

The chain is built from TRBV20-1 and TRBJ2-7; TRBD2 agrees at 7 bases. The V and J ends lost 0 bases and 3 bases, in that order; junction bases with no gene match: 8. CDR1 is DFQATT, CDR2 SNEGSKA, per germline (reference sequence). The CDR3 is 15 residues long. CDR3: CSARDAAGRDYEQYF. The CDR3 DNA reads TGCAGTGCTAGAGATGCGGCAGGGAGGGACTACGAGCAGTACTTC.

This clonotype has a count of ten or more. As DNA, the CDR3 is TGTGCCAGCAGTACTCTTCAGGGGGCGGGGAACACTGAAGCTTTCTTT. Translating it yields CASSTLQGAGNTEAFF. The chain links TRBV12-3 or TRBV12-4 to TRBJ1-1, with 8 bases fitting TRBD1. The CDR3 sequence is 16 residues long. Trimming cost V 5 bases and J 1 base; bases outside gene matches: 9.

This clonotype was counted once. V is TRBV6-1 and J is TRBJ1-1; TRBD1 matches at 9 bases. Trimming at V came to 7 bases and at J to 1 base, leaving 13 bases not matched to a gene. Per the germline V gene, CDR1 is MNHNS and CDR2 is SASEGT. The CDR3 is 17 residues long. This chain's CDR3 is CASTKSPGTGTNTEAFF. DNA of the CDR3: TGTGCCAGCACCAAAAGTCCCGGGACAGGGACGAACACTGAAGCTTTCTTT.

This clonotype appeared many times. The chain joins TRBV12-3 or TRBV12-4 to TRBJ2-2, with D unresolved. Between the trimmed V and J ends, which lost 8 bases and 5 bases, there was a span of 9 bases. CDR3 length: 12 residues. The CDR3 loop reads CASRFETGELFF. DNA for the CDR3: TGTGCCAGCCGGTTTGAGACCGGGGAGCTGTTTTTT.

This clonotype occurred many times. V gene TRBV20-1 combines with J gene TRBJ2-4; 11 bases line up with TRBD1. The CDR3 contains 15 residues. After removal of 3 bases from V and 2 bases from J, the junction contained 3 bases not matched to a gene. Germline CDR1 and CDR2: DFQATT and SNEGSKA (reference sequence). CDR3 sequence reads: CSASGDRGTKNIQYF. The CDR3 DNA reads as TGCAGTGCTAGTGGGGACAGGGGGACCAAAAACATTCAGTACTTC.

This clonotype was found many times. The chain is built from TRBV20-1 and TRBJ1-5, with D tentatively TRBD1 (5 bases). CDR1 is DFQATT, CDR2 SNEGSKA, per germline (reference sequence). V dropped 3 bases and J dropped 0 bases, with 9 bases sitting between them. This CDR3 has 14 amino acids. CDR3 in DNA: TGCAGTGCTAGTAGGGGCATTAGCAATCAGCCCCAGCATTTT. The encoded protein is CSASRGISNQPQHF.

The sample holds many counts of this clonotype. The chain joins TRBV12-3 or TRBV12-4 to TRBJ1-5, with a possible D match to TRBD1 (6 bases). This CDR3 spans 13 amino acids. The ends were cut back, 7 bases at V and 5 bases at J, with 12 bases in the middle. In DNA form, the CDR3 reads TGTGCCAGCACCCCGGACAGTTATCAGCCCCAGCATTTT. Amino acids: CASTPDSYQPQHF.

Many counts were recorded for this clonotype. V gene TRBV12-3 or TRBV12-4 combines with J gene TRBJ1-1; 12 bases map to TRBD1. Trimming at V came to 6 bases and at J to 3 bases, leaving 8 bases not matched to a gene. The CDR3 loop spans 16 amino acids. CDR3 residues: CASSPGQGAEDTEAFF. The CDR3 DNA is TGTGCCAGCAGCCCGGGACAGGGGGCGGAGGACACTGAAGCTTTCTTT.

The rearrangement joins TRBV20-1 to TRBJ1-2; D possibly corresponds to TRBD1 (6 bases). V was shortened by 3 bases and J by 6 bases, with 17 bases between the two germline ends. This CDR3 contains 14 residues. Per the germline V gene, CDR1 is DFQATT and CDR2 is SNEGSKA (reference sequence). The CDR3 DNA reads TGCAGTGCTAGCCATTCTTTACAGGGAAATGGCTACACCTTC. This sequence encodes CSASHSLQGNGYTF.

This clonotype was picked up many times. The rearrangement joins TRBV9 to TRBJ2-3; the match to TRBD2 covers 10 bases. This CDR3 comprises 15 residues. The junction had 7 bases not matched to a gene; V was cut back by 4 bases and J by 5 bases. Germline V lookup: CDR1 SGDLS, CDR2 YYNGEE. The CDR3 reads CASSFQAGGGDTQYF. The DNA of the CDR3 is TGTGCCAGCAGCTTCCAAGCGGGAGGGGGAGATACGCAGTATTTT.

This clonotype was observed at least ten times. This rearrangement joins TRBV5-1 to TRBJ1-2; TRBD1 might be the D (6 bases). CDR3 length equals 15 residues. The V end was cut by 0 bases, the J end by 4 bases, with 13 bases between. Germline V gene lookup returns CDR1 SGHRS and CDR2 YFSETQ. The CDR3 sequence is CASSLAVGAVYGYTF. The DNA of the CDR3 is TGCGCCAGCAGCTTGGCCGTGGGGGCCGTCTATGGCTACACCTTC.

A note on this clonotype: A single base separates this from a much larger clone, so it may be a read error. V gene TRBV12-3 or TRBV12-4 combines with J gene TRBJ1-5; D not resolved. This CDR3 contains 14 residues. CDR3 in DNA: TGTGCCAGCAGTTTGGAAGCTAGCAATCAGCACCAGCATTTT. Its translation: CASSLEASNQHQHF.

This clonotype was found many times. The CDR3 nucleotides are TGCGCCAGCAGCTCTACCCCGACTAGCGGGGGGGCCTGGGGTCAAGAGACCCAGTACTTC. Its protein product is CASSSTPTSGGAWGQETQYF. V and J are TRBV5-1 and TRBJ2-5; 14 positions agree with TRBD2. CDR3 size: 20 residues. Per germline, CDR1 SGHRS and CDR2 YFSETQ. J lost 2 bases, V lost 3 bases, and 15 bases had no gene match. Based on the CDR3 plus reference TRBV5-1 and TRBJ2-5, the full variable domain is KAGVTQTPRYLIKTRGQQVTLSCSPISGHRSVSWYQQTPGQGLQFLFEYFSETQRNKGNFPGRFSGRQFSNSRSEMNVSTLELGDSALYLCASSSTPTSGGAWGQETQYFGPGTRLLVL.

This clonotype was seen at least ten times. V is TRBV19 and J is TRBJ2-7; 10 nucleotides line up with TRBD1. In germline, CDR1 is LNHDA, CDR2 SQIVND (reference sequence). Trimming at V came to 6 bases and at J to 0 bases, leaving 5 bases not matched to a gene. CDR3 length: 15 amino acids. The CDR3 sequence: CASRPGQGGSYEQYF. The DNA of the CDR3 is TGTGCCAGTAGACCCGGACAGGGGGGCTCCTACGAGCAGTACTTC. Full variable domain (remainder filled in from reference TRBV19 and TRBJ2-7): DGGITQSPKYLFRKEGQNVTLSCEQNLNHDAMYWYRQDPGQGLRLIYYSQIVNDFQKGDIAEGYSVSREKKESFPLTVTSAQKNPTAFYLCASRPGQGGSYEQYFGPGTRLTVT.

This clonotype was seen many times. This rearrangement joins TRBV11-1 to TRBJ2-5; 11 nucleotides match TRBD1. The CDR3 extends over 17 amino acids. CDR1 and CDR2 from the germline V gene are SGHAT and FQDESV (reference sequence). With 6 bases clipped from V and 4 bases from J, the junction kept 13 bases outside the gene matches. Written as DNA, the CDR3 is TGTGCCAGCAGTCGAATCCGGCCCGGGACAGGGGGAGAGACCCAGTACTTC. It codes for CASSRIRPGTGGETQYF.